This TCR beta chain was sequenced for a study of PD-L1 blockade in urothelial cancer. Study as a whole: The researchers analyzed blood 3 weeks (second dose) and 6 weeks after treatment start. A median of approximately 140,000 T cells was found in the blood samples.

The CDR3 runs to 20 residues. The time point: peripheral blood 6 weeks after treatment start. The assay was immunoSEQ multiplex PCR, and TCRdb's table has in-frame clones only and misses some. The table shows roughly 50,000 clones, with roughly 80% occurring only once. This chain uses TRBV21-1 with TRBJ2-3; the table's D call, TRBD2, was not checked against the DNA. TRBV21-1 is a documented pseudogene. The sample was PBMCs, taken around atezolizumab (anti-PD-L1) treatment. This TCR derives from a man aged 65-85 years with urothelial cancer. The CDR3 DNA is TGTGCCAGCAGCAAGGACAGGGTATCCGGCCTAGCGGGGATCACAGATACGCAGTATTTT. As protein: CASSKDRVSGLAGITDTQYF.